These 6 T cell receptor beta chains originate from one sample sequenced in a study of cytomegalovirus exposure and HLA in healthy donors. The study ran its PCR with 60 Vbeta and 13 Jbeta primers. The protocol was immunoSEQ multiplex PCR, while the TCRdb copy is restricted to in-frame clones and leaves out a portion. Here the sample spans some 130,000 clones, roughly 84% being singletons. The sample consisted of PBMCs. The receptors were sampled from a boy aged 5 to 17 in good health and CMV-seronegative.

This chain links TRBV5-1 with TRBJ1-3; no clear D gene. CDR1 and CDR2 (germline): SGHRS, YFSETQ. V shed 4 bases and J shed 0 bases, with 14 bases lying between them. The CDR3 is 16 amino acids. For the CDR3, the DNA is TGCGCCAGCAGCCGGAATGAGGTATACTCTGGAAACACCATATATTTT. Translated, it gives CASSRNEVYSGNTIYF.

CDR3 sequence (DNA): TGCGCCAGCAGCTTGGTAGGGTTAGGGGTAAACACTGAAGCTTTCTTT. Its translation is CASSLVGLGVNTEAFF. The chain recombines TRBV5-1 with TRBJ1-1; perhaps TRBD1 as D (5 bases). V lost 0 bases to trimming and J lost 2 bases, with 14 bases between them. The CDR3 is made up of 16 amino acids. Germline values: CDR1 SGHRS, CDR2 YFSETQ.

This clone has just one count. The V gene is TRBV19, the J gene TRBJ2-2, with 7 bases identical to TRBD2. The CDR3 consists of 17 residues. Germline trimming cut 1 base from V and 1 base from J; bases unmatched to any gene: 6. Germline values: CDR1 LNHDA, CDR2 SQIVND (reference sequence). CDR3 bases: TGTGCCAGTAGTATAGCGCGACTAGCCTTGAACACCGGGGAGCTGTTTTTT. Translation: CASSIARLALNTGELFF.

The chain combines TRBV14 with TRBJ2-7; TRBD2 agrees at 8 bases. CDR1 is SGHDN and CDR2 is FVKESK in the germline V gene. V was pared by 7 bases and J by 3 bases, with 5 bases of the junction left unmatched. The CDR3 is made up of 13 amino acids. Here the CDR3 DNA reads TGTGCCAGCAAGGGCGGGGGGCTCTACGAGCAGTACTTC. It codes for CASKGGGLYEQYF.

The chain joins TRBV4-3 to TRBJ2-7; the match to TRBD1 covers 7 bases. After removal of 0 bases from V and 5 bases from J, the junction contained 7 bases not matched to a gene. CDR1 and CDR2 (germline): LGHNA, YSLEER. The CDR3 consists of 15 residues. This CDR3 is CASSQDEKGGDEQYF. CDR3 DNA: TGCGCCAGCAGCCAAGATGAGAAAGGGGGCGACGAGCAGTACTTC.

The CDR3 spells CATASAETQYF. DNA for the CDR3: TGTGCCACCGCTAGCGCGGAGACCCAGTACTTC. The chain recombines TRBV2 with TRBJ2-5; D might be TRBD2 (6 bases). The CDR3 is 11 amino acids. Germline V CDR1 and CDR2: SNHLY, FYNNEI. V was clipped by 10 bases and J by 5 bases, with 11 bases between them. The variable domain in full, completed from reference TRBV2 and TRBJ2-5, reads EPEVTQTPSHQVTQMGQEVILRCVPISNHLYFYWYRQILGQKVEFLVSFYNNEISEKSEIFDDQFSVERPDGSNFTLKIRSTKLEDSAMYFCATASAETQYFGPGTRLLVL.